The 17 T cell receptor beta chains listed next were all sequenced from one sample in a study of blood T cells in healthy people across ages (dated by TCRdb to about 2015). Library method: 5' RACE. Sequencing took place on an Illumina HiSeq 2500. A second about 7 to 12 cycle PCR used a sample-barcoded 5' primer and a J-beta primer mix. TCRdb handled the public reads itself, with Q25 trimming in fastp and clone calling in MiXCR, and kept productive beta chains. Rows matching on CDR3 protein sequence are summarized as one entry with the most common DNA and genes. The sample table holds some 670,000 distinct CDR3 sequences, of which about 50% were seen once. The ten top clones hold about 14% of the sample. Sequencing used blood. The receptors derive from a woman older than 75 in good health.

The V call is TRBV6-6, the J call TRBJ2-1, with D hard to call. V was trimmed by 4 bases and J by 5 bases, leaving 9 bases between them. Germline V lookup: CDR1 MNHNY, CDR2 SVGAGI (reference sequence). CDR3 length equals 13 residues. The CDR3, as DNA: TGTGCCAGCAGTTCCAATCTACACAATGAGCAGTTCTTC. This encodes CASSSNLHNEQFF.

This clonotype was seen only a few times. CDR3 loop: CASSQPGAVSTDTQYF. For the CDR3, the DNA is TGCGCCAGCAGCCAACCCGGGGCAGTTAGCACAGATACGCAGTATTTT. The rearrangement uses TRBV5-1 and TRBJ2-3, with D perhaps given as TRBD1 or TRBD2 (5 bases each). With 4 bases removed from V and 0 bases from J, the gap between germline ends came to 15 bases. Germline V gene lookup returns CDR1 SGHRS and CDR2 YFSETQ. This CDR3 spans 16 amino acids. The full variable domain, with the rest looked up from reference TRBV5-1 and TRBJ2-3, is KAGVTQTPRYLIKTRGQQVTLSCSPISGHRSVSWYQQTPGQGLQFLFEYFSETQRNKGNFPGRFSGRQFSNSRSEMNVSTLELGDSALYLCASSQPGAVSTDTQYFGPGTRLTVL.

The chain carries TRBV27 and TRBJ2-5; TRBD1 agrees at 9 bases. Judging by the DNA end, TRBJ2-4 fits better; the J call may be wrong. Germline V gene lookup returns CDR1 MNHEY and CDR2 SMNVEV (reference sequence). The CDR3 spans 13 residues. Here the CDR3 reads CASSNRGPGIQYF. The CDR3 DNA reads as TGTGCCAGCAGTAACAGGGGGCCGGGCATTCAGTACTTC.

The rearrangement joins TRBV6-1 to TRBJ2-4; no definite D call. Between the trimmed V and J ends, which lost 10 bases and 7 bases, there was a span of 14 bases. The CDR3 covers 12 residues. Germline values: CDR1 MNHNS, CDR2 SASEGT. The CDR3 sequence: CAIASMGNIQYF. CDR3 DNA sequence: TGTGCCATTGCTTCTATGGGGAACATTCAGTACTTC.

The V gene is TRBV20-1, the J gene TRBJ2-7; TRBD2 might be the D (6 bases). V was trimmed by 6 bases and J by 1 base, leaving 16 bases between them. CDR3 size: 14 residues. CDR1 is DFQATT and CDR2 is SNEGSKA in the germline V gene (reference sequence). The CDR3 DNA follows: TGCAGTGCCGCGGCCGGGACTCTTTCCTACGAGCAGTACTTC. Its translation is CSAAAGTLSYEQYF.

There are many counts of this clonotype. The chain is built from TRBV5-6 and TRBJ2-3; TRBD2 matches at 10 bases. The CDR3 totals 19 residues. The junction had 14 bases not matched to a gene; V was cut back by 4 bases and J by 0 bases. The germline gives CDR1 SGHDT, CDR2 YYEEEE. CDR3 DNA sequence: TGTGCCAGCAGCCGTTTCGGGATAGCGGGGGGTTCTAGCACAGATACGCAGTATTTT. Translating it yields CASSRFGIAGGSSTDTQYF.

Details on this clonotype: The junction shows a germline mismatch at one end, possibly a read error. The V and J genes are TRBV4-1 and TRBJ2-2; D remains unclear. Germline assignment: CDR1 MGHRA and CDR2 YSYEKL. There are 16 residues in the CDR3. The DNA of the CDR3 is TGCGCCAGCAGCCAAACACCCCTAGAAAACACCGGAGAGCTGTTTTTT. This gives the protein CASSQTPLENTGELFF.

This clonotype was counted a single time. This chain joins TRBV4-3 and TRBJ1-4, with no clear D. CDR3 length: 14 residues. Trimming removed 4 bases at V and 8 bases at J, with 14 bases between. Looked up from germline, CDR1 is LGHNA and CDR2 is YSLEER. The CDR3 protein is CASSLEFGEEKLFF. The CDR3 DNA is TGCGCCAGCAGCCTCGAGTTCGGTGAAGAAAAACTGTTTTTT.

This clonotype was observed a few times. The chain carries TRBV25-1 and TRBJ2-2, with TRBD1 matching over 7 bases. Per the germline V gene, CDR1 is MGHDK and CDR2 is SYGVNS. This CDR3 region has 15 residues. V gave up 4 bases and J gave up 5 bases; unmatched junction bases: 7. In nucleotides, the CDR3 is TGTGCCAGCAGTGCATTCCGGGACAGAACCGGGGAGCTGTTTTTT. The encoded protein is CASSAFRDRTGELFF.

About this clonotype: A read error may account for a junction end that differs from germline. V gene TRBV2 combines with J gene TRBJ2-3; tentatively, D is TRBD1 or TRBD2 (5 bases each). Germline V gene data show CDR1 as SNHLY and CDR2 as FYNNEI. CDR3 length equals 14 residues. In DNA form, the CDR3 reads TGTGCCGGCAGTGAACGGGGCCTCACAGATACGCAGTATTTT. Its translation: CAGSERGLTDTQYF.

V gene TRBV27 combines with J gene TRBJ2-5; 8 nucleotides match TRBD1. The V gene's germline CDR1 is MNHEY and CDR2 SMNVEV (reference sequence). V lost 4 bases, J lost 3 bases, and 4 bases stayed unmatched. The CDR3 is made up of 14 amino acids. The CDR3 region is CASSSWTGKETQYF. CDR3 in DNA: TGTGCCAGCAGTTCCTGGACAGGGAAAGAGACCCAGTACTTC.

Comments on this clonotype: A much more abundant neighbour one base away suggests this may be a read error. The CDR3, as DNA: TGTGCCCCCCGGGACCCCGGCACAGATACGCAGTATTTT. Protein sequence: CAPRDPGTDTQYF. The chain joins TRBV2 to TRBJ2-3; perhaps D is TRBD1 or TRBD2 (5 bases each). V shed 11 bases and J shed 1 base, with 13 bases lying between them. Per the germline V gene, CDR1 is SNHLY and CDR2 is FYNNEI. The CDR3 spans 13 residues.

The sample holds many counts of this clonotype. V gene TRBV6-6 combines with J gene TRBJ1-6; D ambiguous. In germline, CDR1 is MNHNY, CDR2 SVGAGI (reference sequence). The CDR3 sequence is 14 residues long. Trimming cost V 5 bases and J 7 bases, with 12 bases left between them. The CDR3 reads CASSTGLDNSPLHF. The CDR3 bases are TGTGCCAGCAGTACGGGCCTGGACAATTCACCCCTCCACTTT.

This clonotype was found many times. This rearrangement joins TRBV20-1 to TRBJ2-7; no clear D. Germline values: CDR1 DFQATT, CDR2 SNEGSKA (reference sequence). This CDR3 comprises 12 residues. V gave up 3 bases and J gave up 2 bases, with 8 bases separating them. The DNA for the CDR3 is TGCAGTGCTAGGGGCGGCACCTACGAGCAGTACTTC. This gives the protein CSARGGTYEQYF.

This clonotype has ten or more counts. V and J are TRBV5-1 and TRBJ2-7; D is unclear. V was clipped by 0 bases and J by 4 bases, with 14 bases between them. Germline V gives CDR1 SGHRS, CDR2 YFSETQ. This CDR3 has 15 residues. In DNA, the CDR3 is TGCGCCAGCAGCTTGGTACCGGGTATCGGTTACGAGCAGTACTTC. Translation: CASSLVPGIGYEQYF.

This clonotype was recorded a few times. V usage is TRBV7-6 and J usage is TRBJ2-1; D uncertain. The CDR3 has 13 amino acids. V was shortened by 1 base and J by 9 bases, with 10 bases between the two germline ends. The germline V gene has CDR1 SGHVS and CDR2 FNYEAQ. The CDR3 sequence is CASSLEPAGEQFF. Written as DNA, the CDR3 is TGTGCCAGCAGCTTAGAGCCTGCTGGTGAGCAGTTCTTC.

This clonotype was counted a few times. Since a much larger clone is just one base distant, this may be a read error. V usage is TRBV20-1 and J usage is TRBJ2-7; 7 bases line up with TRBD2. Trimming at V came to 2 bases and at J to 7 bases, leaving 14 bases not matched to a gene. Germline V lookup: CDR1 DFQATT, CDR2 SNEGSKA (reference sequence). The CDR3 has 15 residues. The CDR3 here is CSARPTSAYYNEQYF. CDR3 DNA: TGCAGTGCTAGACCAACTAGCGCTTATTACAATGAGCAGTACTTC.